This entry is about one TCR beta chain. It lacks a known antigen. No much larger clonotype is one base removed from it; base qualities were not supplied. The record originates from a study of blood T cell repertoires in COVID-19 (dated by TCRdb to between 2020 and 2021). Looking at the study overall: The collaborator samples originated in the United States, Italy and Spain and spanned the acute and convalescent phases of COVID-19. The repertoires were released in a freely available public database intended as a resource for research on the immune response to SARS-CoV-2. The prospective study material was composed of cDNA or gDNA derived from T cells, B-cell-depleted T cells, or PBMCs. Deeply sampled blood TCRbeta repertoires from subjects exposed to, actively infected with, or recovered from COVID-19 were included in the dataset. A de-identified subject ID, COVID-19 status, age in years and sex were almost always included in the sample metadata. The samples were drawn from the first 160 participants of the ongoing ImmuneRACE study and from roughly 1,300 subjects provided by 6 global collaborators. Where available, HLA class I and class II types were obtained from metadata supplied by the sample provider rather than from assay-based typing.

Participants in the prospective study were aged roughly 18 to 95 years, lived in some 24 United States geographic areas, and enrolled through a virtual design. Cohort assignment in the prospective study relied on participant-reported clinical history from a screening survey and a study questionnaire. In the prospective study, mobile phlebotomists collected whole blood, serum and a nasopharyngeal or oropharyngeal swab from each participant. Participants in the prospective study had the option to provide additional blood draws and questionnaires over an approximately 2-month period. Before DNA extraction, prospective study blood samples were shipped either frozen or at room temperature. The CDR3 holds 11 amino acids from the cysteine to the phenylalanine. The entry retains the CDR3 DNA only, 33 bases that are in frame from base 1. CDR1 SGHVS and CDR2 FQNEAQ were looked up in the germline V gene. V loses 4 bases of germline sequence and J loses 6 bases, and the interval between the two ends is 3 bases.

Study-level results and caveats: Clinical and demographic metadata were provided uncurated, with the amount varying by source and participant.

The immunoSEQ Assay, a bias-controlled multiplex PCR, was used to amplify TCRbeta CDR3 regions from genomic DNA. The study's own analysis went as follows. The number of nucleated cells in each sample was estimated from the amplification of reference gene primers within the assay. To quantify the absolute abundance of each unique TCRbeta CDR3 rearrangement, sequence reads were collapsed and filtered. Productive Simpson clonality was computed per sample as the square root of Simpson's diversity index over productive rearrangements. Here the immuneACCESS table is served through TCRdb, limited to in-frame sequences with V and J called. Missing clones are a known gap in these copies; in checked studies unresolved V genes cover under half, and the rest lacks a known reason. D and trimming come from the DNA, and the V and J calls and clone size come from that table. The sample has around 250,000 clones on record, about nine tenths of them singletons. Of the sample, 1.2% falls within the top ten clones.

Rearrangement joined TRBV7-8 to TRBJ2-2; the D gene cannot be resolved reliably. The sequence was collected from a human donor in a cohort exposed to, infected with or recovered from COVID-19 (not recorded which). The donor label of this sample is uncertain. Input material: PBMCs or T cells enriched from blood (not recorded which). The CDR3 is CASSSSGELFF. The DNA is as follows: TGTGCCAGCAGCTCGTCCGGGGAGCTGTTTTTT.